This passage covers 29 T cell receptor beta chains from one sample sequenced in a study of T cells in women clearing cervical HPV infection. Libraries were prepared by immunoSEQ multiplex PCR; TCRdb keeps only in-frame clonotypes and omits some of them. The sample includes tens of thousands of clones. The sequencing sample was made of blood buffy coat. These receptors came from a woman between 18 and 70 years old with a cervical HPV16 infection that either progressed to CIN3+ or cleared (not recorded which).

In regard to this clone: The read ends 3 residues early relative to the CDR3; the germline J gene fills the gap. The chain joins TRBV7-6 to TRBJ2-1; no firm D call. CDR3 length equals 13 residues. Trimming cost V 6 bases and J 4 bases, with 10 bases left between them. Per the germline V gene, CDR1 is SGHVS and CDR2 is FNYEAQ. The CDR3 protein is CASSLLQYNEQFF. CDR3 bases read: TGTGCCAGCAGTCTCCTGCAGTACAATGAG.

Turning to this clone: The read ends 3 residues before the CDR3 terminus; that terminus is restored from the germline J gene. V is TRBV29-1 and J is TRBJ1-2; D uncertain. Germline V CDR1 and CDR2: SQVTM, ANQGSEA. This CDR3 is built from 11 residues. V gave up 6 bases and J gave up 6 bases, with 11 bases separating them. The CDR3: CSVHYLDGYTF. The CDR3 bases that were read are TGCAGCGTCCACTATTTGGATGGC. The whole variable domain, filled in from reference TRBV29-1 and TRBJ1-2, reads SAVISQKPSRDICQRGTSLTIQCQVDSQVTMMFWYRQQPGQSLTLIATANQGSEATYESGFVIDKFPISRPNLTFSTLTVSNMSPEDSSIYLCSVHYLDGYTFGSGTRLTVV.

Notes on this clone: The observed sequence ends 3 residues before the CDR3 terminus, with the missing tail filled in from the germline J gene. This chain joins TRBV5-4 and TRBJ2-1; 9 bases match TRBD1. Germline CDR1 is SGHNT and CDR2 is YYREEE (reference sequence). This CDR3 region has 16 residues. The trim removed 0 bases at V and 6 bases at J, leaving 7 bases unmatched. The part of the CDR3 DNA that was read is TGTGCCAGCAGCTTGGATAGGGACAGGGCTATCAATGAG. It translates to CASSLDRDRAINE. The full-length CDR3 reads as CASSLDRDRAINEQFF. Based on the CDR3 plus reference TRBV5-4 and TRBJ2-1, the full variable domain is ETGVTQSPTHLIKTRGQQVTLRCSSQSGHNTVSWYQQALGQGPQFIFQYYREEENGRGNFPPRFSGLQFPNYSSELNVNALELDDSALYLCASSLDRDRAINEQFFGPGTRLTVL.

To note about this clone: The read terminates 3 residues ahead of where the CDR3 ends, so the germline J gene completes it. The chain is built from TRBV7-2 and TRBJ1-1; D unclear. Germline CDR1 and CDR2: SGHTA and FQGNSA. The CDR3 consists of 14 residues. Trimming removed 5 bases at V and 0 bases at J, with 10 bases between. CDR3 sequence: CASSLDSVNTEAFF. The sequenced part of the CDR3 DNA is TGTGCCAGCAGCCTAGACTCTGTGAACACTGAA.

On this clone itself: The missing CDR3 end, 3 residues past where the read stops, is filled in from the germline J gene. V usage is TRBV10-1 and J usage is TRBJ2-1, with TRBD2 identical over 7 bases. The CDR3 spans 15 residues. Germline lookup yields CDR1 WNHNN and CDR2 SYGVQD (reference sequence). V lost 3 bases, J lost 8 bases, and 10 bases stayed unmatched. The CDR3 DNA, read in part, is TGCGCCAGCAGTGAAGACGCGGGGGAACGGGATGAG. It specifies CASSEDAGERDE. The entire CDR3 reads CASSEDAGERDEQFF.

Regarding this clone: The read terminates 3 residues before the CDR3 end, so the remaining end is supplied by the germline J gene. This chain uses TRBV20-1 with TRBJ2-5, with TRBD2 matching over 7 bases. Germline V gene lookup returns CDR1 DFQATT and CDR2 SNEGSKA (reference sequence). This CDR3 has 16 amino acids. Trimming removed 0 bases from V and 4 bases from J; junction bases left unmatched: 11. The sequenced CDR3 bases are TGCAGTGCTAGAGATCTCGCTAGCGGAAGAGGAGAGACC. Translating it yields CSARDLASGRGET. The CDR3 in full is CSARDLASGRGETQYF.

A remark on this clone: The read comes to an end 3 residues before the CDR3 does, leaving the germline J gene to fill in the end. The chain is built from TRBV4-1 and TRBJ1-2; 11 positions agree with TRBD1. Germline CDR1 reads MGHRA; CDR2 reads YSYEKL. The CDR3 loop spans 17 amino acids. V was pared by 7 bases and J by 1 base, with 11 bases of the junction left unmatched. The CDR3: CASTIRGTGGGNYGYTF. The CDR3 DNA, read in part, is TGCGCCAGCACCATAAGGGGGACAGGGGGGGGTAACTATGGC.

A note on this clone: Coverage ceases 3 residues before the CDR3 finishes, and the germline J gene fills in the end. The gene calls are TRBV7-7 and TRBJ2-2; 7 nucleotides agree with TRBD2. The CDR3 runs to 14 residues. CDR1 is SSHAT, CDR2 FNYEAQ, per germline (reference sequence). V shed 5 bases and J 5 bases; nucleotides not matched to a gene: 5. Incomplete CDR3 DNA: TGTGCCAGCAGCCTAGGGGAGGGGACCGGGGAG. This gives the protein CASSLGEGTGE. In full, the CDR3 reads CASSLGEGTGELFF.

As for this clone: The read falls 3 residues short of the CDR3 end, and the missing part is taken from the germline J gene. The chain uses TRBV18 and TRBJ2-7; 9 bases are a match to TRBD2. Germline V gene data show CDR1 as KGHSH and CDR2 as LQKENI. J gave up 3 bases and V 4 bases, and 10 bases lay outside the gene matches. The CDR3 extends over 16 amino acids. The CDR3 DNA, read in part, is TGTGCCAGCTCACGCCCACCGCGGGGGGGCCGCTACGAG. This codes for CASSRPPRGGRYE. The whole CDR3 is CASSRPPRGGRYEQYF.

The CDR3 DNA, read in part, is TGTGCCAGCAGTGTCGGGGAGGACTACGAG. Translating it yields CASSVGEDYE. Given in full, the CDR3 is CASSVGEDYEQYF. This rearrangement joins TRBV6-1 to TRBJ2-7, with D tentatively TRBD2 (6 bases). The read finishes 3 residues shy of the CDR3 end, and the germline J gene is used to complete it. The CDR3 contains 13 residues. V lost 4 bases and J 3 bases, leaving 10 bases between the germline ends. Germline V CDR1 and CDR2: MNHNS, SASEGT.

In the case of this clone: The CDR3 end is not reached by the read, which stops 3 residues before it; the germline J gene fills it in. The chain recombines TRBV5-1 with TRBJ2-1; 9 nucleotides line up with TRBD2. The CDR3 sequence is 15 residues long. Germline loops: CDR1 SGHRS, CDR2 YFSETQ. The trim removed 3 bases at V and 7 bases at J, leaving 8 bases unmatched. Partial CDR3 DNA: TGCGCCAGCAGCTCGCAGCGGGGGGTCGAAAATGAG. This translates into CASSSQRGVENE. The full CDR3 protein is CASSSQRGVENEQFF.

Note on this clone: The CDR3 end falls 3 residues outside the read, so it is completed with the germline J gene. This chain links TRBV5-1 with TRBJ2-7, with 9 bases lining up with TRBD2. Per the germline V gene, CDR1 is SGHRS and CDR2 is YFSETQ. V trimming: 4 bases; J trimming: 2 bases; junction bases outside the gene matches: 4. This CDR3 has 14 amino acids. The CDR3 sequence: CASSTAGGPYEQYF. CDR3 DNA, as far as it was read: TGCGCCAGCAGCACCGCGGGGGGGCCCTACGAG.

To note about this clone: The CDR3 end falls 3 residues outside the read, so it is completed with the germline J gene. V usage is TRBV5-1 and J usage is TRBJ2-2; the D is unclear. Germline V lookup: CDR1 SGHRS, CDR2 YFSETQ. Trimming shortened V by 0 bases and J by 2 bases, and 5 bases separated the two germline ends. This CDR3 spans 14 amino acids. The CDR3 bases that were read are TGCGCCAGCAGCTTGGTCCATAACACCGGGGAG. It codes for CASSLVHNTGE. The CDR3, in full, reads CASSLVHNTGELFF.

Concerning this clone: Read data end 3 residues before the CDR3 end; the end is taken from the germline J gene. This rearrangement joins TRBV6-1 to TRBJ1-3; D unclear. Trimming stripped 2 bases from V and 2 bases from J, with 7 bases between. Germline CDR1 and CDR2: MNHNS and SASEGT. CDR3 length: 14 amino acids. The CDR3 bases that were read are TGTGCCAGCAGTGAAACGGGGACTGGAAACACC. It translates to CASSETGTGNT. The complete CDR3 reads CASSETGTGNTIYF.

As regards this clone: The read is 3 residues too short to cover the CDR3 end, so that end is filled in from the germline J gene. This rearrangement joins TRBV7-9 to TRBJ2-5; 9 bases fit TRBD1. The V and J ends lost 5 bases and 1 base, in that order; junction bases with no gene match: 5. The CDR3 is 15 amino acids. CDR1 is SEHNR, CDR2 FQNEAQ, per germline (reference sequence). The part of the CDR3 DNA that was read is TGTGCCAGCAGCCGGGACAGGGCGTTCCAAGAGACC. Protein sequence: CASSRDRAFQET. The whole CDR3 sequence is CASSRDRAFQETQYF.

As to this clone: The read finishes 3 residues shy of the CDR3 end, and the germline J gene is used to complete it. J is TRBJ1-2 and V is TRBV4-1; 7 positions agree with TRBD1. CDR1 is MGHRA, CDR2 YSYEKL, per germline. The CDR3 runs to 15 residues. The trim removed 2 bases at V and 4 bases at J, leaving 7 bases unmatched. CDR3 DNA (partial): TGCGCCAGCAGCCAATTACCGGGACAGCTCTATGGC. It specifies CASSQLPGQLYG. In full, the CDR3 reads CASSQLPGQLYGYTF.

Concerning this clone itself: The read ends 3 residues before the CDR3 terminus; that terminus is restored from the germline J gene. This rearrangement joins TRBV20-1 to TRBJ2-2, with a possible D match to TRBD2 (7 bases). Trimming took off 7 bases at V and 3 bases at J, with 15 bases between the two ends. Looked up from germline, CDR1 is DFQATT and CDR2 is SNEGSKA (reference sequence). CDR3 size: 14 residues. CDR3 DNA (partial): TGCAGTGTAAGGGCGGGGGCGGACACCGGGGAG. Amino acids: CSVRAGADTGE. The entire CDR3 sequence reads CSVRAGADTGELFF.

Partial CDR3 DNA: TGTGCCAGCAGCTCCCCCGGGGACAGGGCTGGC. It codes for CASSSPGDRAG. The full CDR3 protein reads CASSSPGDRAGYTF. V is TRBV7-9 and J is TRBJ1-2; TRBD1 matches at 9 bases. With the read ending 3 residues before the CDR3 end, the germline J gene is used to fill in that end. The CDR3 contains 14 residues. With V trimmed by 4 bases and J by 7 bases, 7 bases remained unmatched. The germline V gene has CDR1 SEHNR and CDR2 FQNEAQ (reference sequence).

Notes on this clone: The read gets to within 3 residues of the CDR3 end, and the germline J gene fills in the rest. This chain connects TRBV5-5 to TRBJ1-1, with a possible D match to TRBD1 (6 bases). The CDR3 runs 14 residues. V lost 1 base and J 1 base, leaving 8 bases between the germline ends. Germline CDR1 SGHKS, CDR2 YYEKEE (reference sequence). CDR3 DNA (partial): TGTGCCAGCAGCTTGAGGACAGAGAACACTGAA. Its translation: CASSLRTENTE. The whole CDR3 region reads CASSLRTENTEAFF.

Concerning this clone itself: The sequenced fragment ends 3 residues before the CDR3 boundary, so the rest is inferred from the germline J gene. This chain joins TRBV7-6 and TRBJ1-4; the match to TRBD1 covers 9 bases. The V and J ends lost 5 bases and 7 bases, in that order; junction bases with no gene match: 5. Germline loops: CDR1 SGHVS, CDR2 FNYEAQ. The CDR3 spans 14 residues. CDR3 bases read: TGTGCCAGCAGCCCGGACAGGGGTGGTGAAAAA. Translated, it gives CASSPDRGGEK. The whole CDR3 reads CASSPDRGGEKLFF.

As to this clone: The missing CDR3 end, 3 residues past where the read stops, is filled in from the germline J gene. The V and J genes are TRBV2 and TRBJ2-6, with unresolved D. V gave up 6 bases and J gave up 0 bases, with 18 bases separating them. Germline lookup yields CDR1 SNHLY and CDR2 FYNNEI. The CDR3 runs to 18 residues. The CDR3 here is CASSARLPYHSGANVLTF. The covered CDR3 bases are TGTGCCAGCAGCGCCAGACTGCCTTACCACTCTGGGGCCAACGTC.

To note about this clone: Sequencing ends 3 residues short of the CDR3 end; the germline J gene provides the rest. V is TRBV19 and J is TRBJ1-4; no clear D. The germline V gene encodes CDR1 LNHDA and CDR2 SQIVND (reference sequence). Trimming stripped 2 bases from V and 8 bases from J, with 9 bases between. The CDR3 runs 13 residues. Incomplete CDR3 DNA: TGTGCCAGTAGTATAAACTGGTACGAAAAA. Translating it yields CASSINWYEK. The whole CDR3 sequence is CASSINWYEKLFF.

Details on this clone: The read ends 3 residues shy of where the CDR3 ends; the end is completed using the germline J gene. The chain has TRBV5-1 and TRBJ2-3, with 12 bases aligning to TRBD1. J was trimmed by 2 bases and V by 7 bases; bases with no gene match: 23. Germline V CDR1 and CDR2: SGHRS, YFSETQ. The CDR3 contains 21 residues. Here the CDR3 reads CASRDRGLRQRGIDITDTQYF. CDR3 bases read: TGCGCCAGCCGGGACAGGGGGCTCCGGCAGCGGGGGATAGATATCACAGATACG.

Regarding this clone: Sequencing ends 3 residues short of the CDR3 end; the germline J gene provides the rest. The chain recombines TRBV10-3 with TRBJ2-1, with 10 bases fitting TRBD2. Germline CDR1 ENHRY, CDR2 SYGVKD. The ends lost 0 bases at V and 6 bases at J; junction bases unmatched: 5. There are 16 residues in the CDR3. The part of the CDR3 DNA that was read is TGTGCCATCAGTGAGTCAAGGGGACTAGCGACCAATGAG. Protein sequence: CAISESRGLATNE. Given in full, the CDR3 is CAISESRGLATNEQFF.

The CDR3 loop reads CASVRRDIGTTEAFF. CDR3 bases read: TGTGCTAGTGTAAGGAGGGACATCGGGACCACTGAA. The chain couples TRBV12-5 to TRBJ1-1; tentatively, D is TRBD1 (6 bases). Read sequence stops 3 residues before the CDR3 end, and the germline J gene provides the missing end. The length of the CDR3 is 15 residues. The germline CDR1 and CDR2 sequences are LGHNT and FRNRAP. Trimming shortened V by 7 bases and J by 4 bases, and 19 bases separated the two germline ends.

On this clone: With the read ending 3 residues before the CDR3 end, the germline J gene is used to fill in that end. This chain joins TRBV6-1 and TRBJ2-7; 7 nucleotides match TRBD1. Germline V CDR1 and CDR2: MNHNS, SASEGT. The V gene end was trimmed by 3 bases and the J gene end by 0 bases; junction bases not matched to a gene: 2. This CDR3 has 14 amino acids. The part of the CDR3 DNA that was read is TGTGCCAGCAGTGAGACAGGGAGCTCCTACGAG. Translating gives CASSETGSSYE. The full-length CDR3 reads as CASSETGSSYEQYF.

On this clone: The read ends 3 residues before the CDR3 terminus; that terminus is restored from the germline J gene. The chain joins TRBV18 to TRBJ2-5, with D possibly being TRBD2 (6 bases). Germline CDR1 reads KGHSH; CDR2 reads LQKENI. The ends were cut back, 5 bases at V and 0 bases at J, with 16 bases in the middle. The CDR3 spans 16 residues. The CDR3 is CASSTTGGYNQETQYF. The CDR3 DNA, read in part, is TGTGCCAGCTCAACCACAGGAGGGTACAACCAAGAGACC. The variable domain in full, with the rest retrieved from reference TRBV18 and TRBJ2-5, is NAGVMQNPRHLVRRRGQEARLRCSPMKGHSHVYWYRQLPEEGLKFMVYLQKENIIDESGMPKERFSAEFPKEGPSILRIQQVVRGDSAAYFCASSTTGGYNQETQYFGPGTRLLVL.

About this clone: The read ends 3 residues before the CDR3 terminus; that terminus is restored from the germline J gene. The chain has TRBV19 and TRBJ2-2, with 7 bases lining up with TRBD1. This CDR3 has 14 amino acids. V dropped 5 bases and J dropped 7; count of bases not matched to a gene: 7. Looked up from germline, CDR1 is LNHDA and CDR2 is SQIVND (reference sequence). CDR3 DNA, as far as it was read: TGTGCCAGTAGTTCACAGGGGATCGGCGGGGAG. The encoded protein is CASSSQGIGGE. The entire CDR3 sequence reads CASSSQGIGGELFF.

Notes on this clone: With the read ending 3 residues before the CDR3 end, the germline J gene is used to fill in that end. This chain links TRBV7-9 with TRBJ2-7; the match to TRBD2 covers 7 bases. Trimming took 1 base from V and 2 from J; bases not matched to a gene: 2. CDR3 length: 14 amino acids. Germline CDR1 and CDR2: SEHNR and FQNEAQ (reference sequence). CDR3 amino acids: CASSLGGGAYEQYF. CDR3 bases read: TGTGCCAGCAGCTTAGGGGGAGGGGCCTACGAG.